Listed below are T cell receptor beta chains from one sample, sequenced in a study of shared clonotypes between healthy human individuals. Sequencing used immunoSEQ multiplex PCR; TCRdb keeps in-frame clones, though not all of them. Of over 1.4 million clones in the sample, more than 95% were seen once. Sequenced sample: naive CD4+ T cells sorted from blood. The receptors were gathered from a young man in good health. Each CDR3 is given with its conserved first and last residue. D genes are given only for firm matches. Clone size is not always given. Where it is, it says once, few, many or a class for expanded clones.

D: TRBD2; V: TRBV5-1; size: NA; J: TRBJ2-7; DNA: TGCGCCAGCAGAGGCGGCGGGAGGGCCTCCTACGAGCAGTACTTC; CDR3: CASRGGGRASYEQYF
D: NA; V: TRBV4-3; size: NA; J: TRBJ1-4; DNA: TGCGCCAGCAGCCAAGATCACCGAAGGACTAATGAAAAACTGTTTTTT; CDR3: CASSQDHRRTNEKLFF
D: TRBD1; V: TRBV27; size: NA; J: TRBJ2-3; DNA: TGTGCCAGCAGAGCCGACAGGGGGCCTGCCACAGATACGCAGTATTTT; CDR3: CASRADRGPATDTQYF
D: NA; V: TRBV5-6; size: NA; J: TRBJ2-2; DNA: TGTGCCAGCAGAATCCTAGGAACCGGGGAGCTGTTTTTT; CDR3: CASRILGTGELFF
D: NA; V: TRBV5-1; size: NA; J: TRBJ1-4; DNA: TGCGCCAGCAGCTTGGGGGCACCGGGGCTTGAAAAACTGTTTTTT; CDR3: CASSLGAPGLEKLFF
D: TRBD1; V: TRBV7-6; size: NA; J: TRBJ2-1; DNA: TGTGCCAGCAGCCGGCGACAGGGGGCGAATTACAATGAGCAGTTCTTC; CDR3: CASSRRQGANYNEQFF
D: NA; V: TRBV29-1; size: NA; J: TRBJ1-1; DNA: TGCAGCGTTGAAGTCTTTAGGCAGGGAGATGAAGCTTTCTTT; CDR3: CSVEVFRQGDEAFF
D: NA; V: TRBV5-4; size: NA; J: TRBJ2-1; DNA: TGTGCCAGCAGCGGAGGAGGCCGGAATGAGCAGTTCTTC; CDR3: CASSGGGRNEQFF
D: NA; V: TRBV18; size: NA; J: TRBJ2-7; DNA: TGTGCCAGCTCACCGGGCCTTAGCGACTACGAGCAGTACTTC; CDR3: CASSPGLSDYEQYF
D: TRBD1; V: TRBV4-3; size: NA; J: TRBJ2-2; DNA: TGCGCCAGCAGCCAAGATGGGACAGGGATTAGGACCGGGGAGCTGTTTTTT; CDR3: CASSQDGTGIRTGELFF
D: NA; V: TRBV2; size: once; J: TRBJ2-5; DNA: TGTGCCAGCGCCTATCAAGAGACCCAGTACTTC; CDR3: CASAYQETQYF
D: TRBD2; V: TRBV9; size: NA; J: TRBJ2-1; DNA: TGTGCCAGCAGCGTAACGGGACTAGCGGGAGGGTTGGGGAATGAGCAGTTCTTC; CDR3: CASSVTGLAGGLGNEQFF
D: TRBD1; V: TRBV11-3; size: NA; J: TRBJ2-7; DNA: TGTGCCAGCAGCCCGACAGGGCCTAGCTCCTACGAGCAGTACTTC; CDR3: CASSPTGPSSYEQYF
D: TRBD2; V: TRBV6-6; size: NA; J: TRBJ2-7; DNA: TGTGCCAGCGGGACTAACCAGTACGAGCAGTACTTC; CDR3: CASGTNQYEQYF
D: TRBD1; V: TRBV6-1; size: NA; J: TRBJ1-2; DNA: TGTGCCAGCAGGGGTGGAGGGGGCGCTCACTATGGCTACACCTTC; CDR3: CASRGGGGAHYGYTF
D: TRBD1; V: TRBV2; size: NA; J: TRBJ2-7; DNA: TGTGCCAGCAGTGTAGGGACAGCAGGGGAGCAGTACTTC; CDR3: CASSVGTAGEQYF
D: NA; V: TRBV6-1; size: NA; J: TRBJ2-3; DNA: TGTGCCAGCAGTGAACTTAGCACAGATACGCAGTATTTT; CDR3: CASSELSTDTQYF